One sample yielded the 16 T cell receptor beta chains listed below, sequenced in a study of blood T cell repertoires in COVID-19. The table came from immunoSEQ multiplex PCR; TCRdb's copy has only in-frame clones and leaves some out. Of approximately 300,000 clones in the sample, around 90% were seen once. Source material: peripheral blood. The receptors originated from a woman between 50 and 59 years old who had recovered from COVID-19.

The chain combines TRBV7-6 with TRBJ2-2, with TRBD2 matching 7 bases. The CDR3 is 15 residues long. CDR1 and CDR2 (germline): SGHVS, FNYEAQ. The V segment lost 4 bases and the J segment 6 bases; nucleotides outside the gene matches: 8. The CDR3 coding sequence is TGTGCCAGCAGCTGGACTAGTACGAGCGCCGGGGAGCTGTTTTTT. Amino acid sequence: CASSWTSTSAGELFF. Full variable domain (rest looked up from reference TRBV7-6 and TRBJ2-2): GAGVSQSPRYKVTKRGQDVALRCDPISGHVSLYWYRQALGQGPEFLTYFNYEAQQDKSGLPNDRFSAERPEGSISTLTIQRTEQRDSAMYRCASSWTSTSAGELFFGEGSRLTVL.

The chain combines TRBV10-3 with TRBJ1-2, with 7 bases identical to TRBD1. The CDR3 length is 15 residues. Per the germline V gene, CDR1 is ENHRY and CDR2 is SYGVKD. V lost 2 bases, J lost 5 bases, and 8 bases stayed unmatched. This CDR3 is CAISEGTGTAYGYTF. For the CDR3, the DNA is TGTGCCATCAGTGAGGGGACCGGGACAGCTTATGGCTACACCTTC.

The V gene is TRBV28, the J gene TRBJ1-1, with D perhaps matching TRBD1 (6 bases). V lost 5 bases to trimming and J lost 5 bases, with 21 bases between them. The germline CDR1 and CDR2 sequences are MDHEN and SYDVKM. There are 16 residues in the CDR3. The CDR3 reads CASSPTRNRVGTEAFF. The CDR3 DNA is TGTGCCAGCAGTCCTACCCGAAACAGGGTTGGAACTGAAGCTTTCTTT.

The J gene is TRBJ2-5, the V gene TRBV3-1 (or the pseudogene TRBV3-2); D is possibly TRBD2 (6 bases). CDR1 is LGHDT, CDR2 YNNKEL, per germline (reference sequence). CDR3 length: 14 residues. Trimming took 0 bases from V and 2 from J, leaving 7 bases between them. CDR3 sequence (DNA): TGTGCCAGCAGCCAAGAGGACTATCAAGAGACCCAGTACTTC. It codes for CASSQEDYQETQYF.

The chain combines TRBV5-8 with TRBJ1-4; the match to TRBD1 covers 7 bases. In germline, CDR1 is SGHTS, CDR2 YDEGEE. The CDR3 has 14 residues. V lost 1 base to trimming and J lost 5 bases; unmatched junction nucleotides: 2. CDR3 amino acids: CASSLYRGNEKLFF. The CDR3 bases are TGTGCCAGCAGCTTGTACAGGGGCAATGAAAAACTGTTTTTT.

CDR3 nucleotides: TGCAGCGTCTCGACAATGGGACAGGGGGCGCAGGGAGAGACCCAGTACTTC. Its translation is CSVSTMGQGAQGETQYF. The chain joins TRBV29-1 to TRBJ2-5, with 12 positions matching TRBD1. There are 17 residues in the CDR3. From germline, CDR1 is SQVTM and CDR2 ANQGSEA. With 6 bases clipped from V and 4 bases from J, the junction kept 15 bases outside the gene matches.

The genes are TRBV29-1 and TRBJ2-3; 8 bases agree with TRBD1. Unmatched junction bases numbered 8, after V lost 7 bases and J lost 5 bases. The CDR3 consists of 13 residues. From germline, CDR1 is SQVTM and CDR2 ANQGSEA. Here the CDR3 DNA reads TGCAGCGGCGGGACAGGCTTCCAAGATACGCAGTATTTT. Its protein is CSGGTGFQDTQYF.

The genes are TRBV9 and TRBJ2-5, with 12 bases aligning to TRBD1. Germline CDR1 and CDR2: SGDLS and YYNGEE. The CDR3 consists of 16 residues. Unmatched junction bases numbered 10, after V lost 4 bases and J lost 6 bases. This CDR3 is CASSFSGTGGGKTQYF. CDR3 sequence (DNA): TGTGCCAGCAGCTTCTCCGGGACAGGGGGCGGAAAGACCCAGTACTTC. Drawing the rest from reference TRBV9 and TRBJ2-5, the complete variable domain is DSGVTQTPKHLITATGQRVTLRCSPRSGDLSVYWYQQSLDQGLQFLIQYYNGEERAKGNILERFSAQQFPDLHSELNLSSLELGDSALYFCASSFSGTGGGKTQYFGPGTRLLVL.

This chain links TRBV5-1 with TRBJ2-2, with D possibly TRBD2 on 5 matching bases. Germline CDR1 and CDR2: SGHRS and YFSETQ. With 2 bases removed from V and 4 bases from J, the gap between germline ends came to 12 bases. The CDR3 contains 15 residues. The CDR3 sequence: CASSLAGVSTGELFF. Written as DNA, the CDR3 is TGCGCCAGCAGCTTAGCCGGGGTATCCACCGGGGAGCTGTTTTTT.

The chain links TRBV19 to TRBJ2-2; possibly TRBD1 for D (6 bases). The CDR3 length is 16 residues. V lost 5 bases, J lost 6 bases, and 19 bases lay in between. CDR1 LNHDA and CDR2 SQIVND come from the germline V gene (reference sequence). The CDR3 sequence is CASSPPWGRQSGELFF. The CDR3 coding sequence is TGTGCCAGTAGTCCCCCGTGGGGGCGGCAGTCCGGGGAGCTGTTTTTT.

The CDR3 region is CASSDAYTEAFF. DNA for the CDR3: TGTGCCAGCAGTGACGCGTACACTGAAGCTTTCTTT. The chain recombines TRBV2 with TRBJ1-1; D unclear. The germline V and J ends were trimmed by 3 bases and 3 bases, with 5 bases remaining between them. The CDR3 is made up of 12 amino acids. Germline V CDR1 and CDR2: SNHLY, FYNNEI. The full variable domain, rest sourced from reference TRBV2 and TRBJ1-1, is EPEVTQTPSHQVTQMGQEVILRCVPISNHLYFYWYRQILGQKVEFLVSFYNNEISEKSEIFDDQFSVERPDGSNFTLKIRSTKLEDSAMYFCASSDAYTEAFFGQGTRLTVV.

In DNA, the CDR3 is TGCGCCAGCAGCCAAGGTCCAGGGCTTGAAAAACTGTTTTTT. This translates into CASSQGPGLEKLFF. This sequence joins TRBV4-3 and TRBJ1-4; maybe TRBD1 (5 bases). V was pared by 1 base and J by 7 bases, with 10 bases between. This CDR3 comprises 14 residues. Per germline, CDR1 LGHNA and CDR2 YSLEER.

On this clone itself: Sequence at one end of the junction differs from germline and may be a read error. The chain is built from TRBV19 and TRBJ2-1; D possibly corresponds to TRBD2 (6 bases). CDR3 length: 15 amino acids. Germline lookup yields CDR1 LNHDA and CDR2 SQIVND (reference sequence). DNA of the CDR3: TGTGCCAGTAGTATTGGTCGGGGGTCCTACAATGGGCAGTTCTTC. Its translation is CASSIGRGSYNGQFF.

The rearrangement joins TRBV30 to TRBJ2-6; TRBD1 agrees at 8 bases. From germline, CDR1 is GTSNPN and CDR2 SVGIG (reference sequence). This CDR3 is built from 14 residues. With V trimmed by 6 bases and J by 2 bases, 3 bases remained unmatched. The CDR3 spells CACADRAGANVLTF. Here the CDR3 DNA reads TGTGCCTGCGCGGACAGGGCTGGGGCCAACGTCCTGACTTTC.

The chain couples TRBV6-5 to TRBJ2-3; 7 bases are shared with TRBD2. J lost 4 bases, V lost 6 bases, and 7 bases had no gene match. Germline V lookup: CDR1 MNHEY, CDR2 SVGAGI. This CDR3 region has 14 residues. The CDR3 bases are TGTGCCAGCAGCTTAGCGGGTAGCGCAGATACGCAGTATTTT. Residues: CASSLAGSADTQYF.

The rearrangement joins TRBV28 to TRBJ1-1; D is unclear. This CDR3 is built from 15 residues. Germline loops: CDR1 MDHEN, CDR2 SYDVKM. With 2 bases removed from V and 0 bases from J, the gap between germline ends came to 10 bases. For the CDR3, the DNA is TGTGCCAGCAGTTTAACGGCGGGGATGAACACTGAAGCTTTCTTT. Its translation is CASSLTAGMNTEAFF.